The next 32 T cell receptor beta chains were all read from a single sample in a study of shared clonotypes between healthy human individuals. Sequenced by immunoSEQ multiplex PCR; TCRdb stores in-frame clones only, minus some. The sample gives 850,000 to 1,200,000 clones, around 75% of which show up once; about 1.5% is in the top ten. Sequencing input: memory CD4+ T cells sorted from blood. The sample's subset: CD45RA-negative fraction. The receptors were sampled from a man between 18 and 29 years old in good health.

This sequence joins TRBV6-1 and TRBJ2-7; tentative D call: TRBD1 (6 bases). This CDR3 is 15 amino acids long. V lost 2 bases and J 5 bases, leaving 16 bases between the germline ends. Germline loops: CDR1 MNHNS, CDR2 SASEGT. CDR3 coding DNA: TGTGCCAGCAGTGAACGGGCCAGGGGTTTCAACGAGCAGTACTTC. Translated, it gives CASSERARGFNEQYF.

J is TRBJ2-5 and V is TRBV27; 7 bases map to TRBD1. There are 16 residues in the CDR3. Germline assignment: CDR1 MNHEY and CDR2 SMNVEV (reference sequence). With 0 bases clipped from V and 5 bases from J, the junction kept 9 bases outside the gene matches. This chain's CDR3 is CASSLSMAGGRETQYF. The CDR3, as DNA: TGTGCCAGCAGTTTATCAATGGCAGGGGGTAGGGAGACCCAGTACTTC.

This clone was detected a few times. This rearrangement joins TRBV7-8 to TRBJ1-1, with TRBD1 as a possible D gene (5 bases). V gave up 0 bases and J gave up 3 bases, with 11 bases separating them. CDR1 SGHVS and CDR2 FQNEAQ come from the germline V gene. This CDR3 comprises 15 residues. CDR3 DNA sequence: TGTGCCAGCAGCTTAGCGGCCGGAGGGGACACTGAAGCTTTCTTT. Encoded protein: CASSLAAGGDTEAFF.

This chain uses TRBV20-1 with TRBJ2-7; D perhaps matches TRBD1 (7 bases). V lost 5 bases and J 5 bases, leaving 10 bases between the germline ends. Germline CDR1 is DFQATT and CDR2 is SNEGSKA (reference sequence). The CDR3 has 11 amino acids. CDR3 bases: TGCAGTGCTCCCAGGGGGGACGAGCAGTACTTC. It encodes CSAPRGDEQYF.

The CDR3 spells CASSRTSYIYNEQFF. The DNA for the CDR3 is TGTGCCAGCAGCCGGACTAGCTACATTTACAATGAGCAGTTCTTC. The chain has TRBV7-9 and TRBJ2-1; 8 bases are shared with TRBD2. Germline trimming cut 5 bases from V and 4 bases from J; bases unmatched to any gene: 7. CDR1 and CDR2 (germline): SEHNR, FQNEAQ (reference sequence). CDR3 length: 15 residues.

This clone was observed a few times. Other DNA sequences in this sample translate to the same CDR3. The chain combines TRBV15 with TRBJ1-4, with TRBD1 matching over 7 bases. Trimming removed 3 bases from V and 4 bases from J; junction bases left unmatched: 2. The CDR3 extends over 14 amino acids. In germline, CDR1 is LNHNV, CDR2 YYDKDF (reference sequence). CDR3 region: CATSRGQNNEKLFF. The CDR3 nucleotides read TGTGCCACCAGCAGGGGACAGAATAATGAAAAACTGTTTTTT.

The table lists this clone with a few counts. This chain connects TRBV9 to TRBJ2-3; 10 positions agree with TRBD1. V was clipped by 2 bases and J by 3 bases; unmatched bases: 9. Germline assignment: CDR1 SGDLS and CDR2 YYNGEE. The length of the CDR3 is 17 residues. The DNA of the CDR3 is TGTGCCAGCAGCGTTGGGGGTCGGGACAGGGGAACAGATACGCAGTATTTT. Its protein is CASSVGGRDRGTDTQYF.

There are a few counts of this clone. The V and J genes are TRBV4-1 and TRBJ1-3, with D maybe TRBD1 (6 bases). Trimming cost V 4 bases and J 4 bases, with 11 bases left between them. This CDR3 contains 14 residues. Germline V gene lookup returns CDR1 MGHRA and CDR2 YSYEKL. The chain's CDR3 is CASSLRQEGNTIYF. In DNA form, the CDR3 reads TGCGCCAGCAGCCTTCGACAGGAGGGAAACACCATATATTTT.

DNA of the CDR3: TGTGCCAGCAGCCAAGTCAGTAACACTGAAGCTTTCTTT. Encoded protein: CASSQVSNTEAFF. This chain links TRBV7-9 with TRBJ1-1, with unresolved D. Germline CDR1 and CDR2: SEHNR and FQNEAQ (reference sequence). The CDR3 has 13 residues. Trimming took off 5 bases at V and 2 bases at J, with 9 bases between the two ends.

This clone has a count of ten or more. J is TRBJ2-1 and V is TRBV11-1, with 8 bases aligning to TRBD1. V shed 8 bases and J 4 bases; nucleotides not matched to a gene: 7. The CDR3 covers 14 residues. Germline lookup yields CDR1 SGHAT and CDR2 FQDESV (reference sequence). DNA for the CDR3: TGTGCCAGCCGGGAGACAGGGGCTTACAATGAGCAGTTCTTC. It specifies CASRETGAYNEQFF.

This CDR3 is CSAARGVEAFF. CDR3 DNA sequence: TGCAGTGCTGCAAGGGGAGTGGAAGCTTTCTTT. V usage is TRBV20-1 and J usage is TRBJ1-1; the D gene is possibly TRBD1 (5 bases). The CDR3 covers 11 residues. Trimming cost V 5 bases and J 8 bases, with 12 bases left between them. Germline values: CDR1 DFQATT, CDR2 SNEGSKA (reference sequence).

In regard to this clone: This probably arose from a read error, given a far larger clone one base away. This CDR3 is also generated by other DNA sequences in the sample. The V call is TRBV5-1, the J call TRBJ1-2, with 7 bases that match TRBD1. The CDR3 loop spans 14 amino acids. The germline V gene has CDR1 SGHRS and CDR2 YFSETQ. The junction had 1 base not matched to a gene; V was cut back by 0 bases and J by 2 bases. The CDR3 protein is CASSLGQGNYGYTF. As DNA, the CDR3 is TGCGCCAGCAGCTTGGGACAGGGCAACTATGGCTACACCTTC.

The chain employs TRBV19 and TRBJ2-5, with 8 bases that match TRBD1. Germline values: CDR1 LNHDA, CDR2 SQIVND (reference sequence). The CDR3 sequence is 15 residues long. J lost 5 bases, V lost 3 bases, and 8 bases had no gene match. The CDR3 sequence: CASSISRTGWETQYF. The DNA for the CDR3 is TGTGCCAGTAGTATTTCCCGGACAGGGTGGGAGACCCAGTACTTC.

The table lists this clone with a few counts. The chain combines TRBV28 with TRBJ1-1; no clear D gene. The CDR3 has 14 residues. CDR1 is MDHEN, CDR2 SYDVKM, per germline. Trimming left V 2 bases short and J 1 base short, with 8 bases between. The CDR3 nucleotides are TGTGCCAGCAGTTTAATTGCGGGGAACACTGAAGCTTTCTTT. Amino acids: CASSLIAGNTEAFF.

In regard to this clone: A read error may account for a junction end that differs from germline. The chain uses TRBV7-7 and TRBJ2-1, with TRBD1 matching over 8 bases. Germline-derived CDR1 and CDR2 are SSHAT and FNYEAQ (reference sequence). CDR3 length: 15 amino acids. CDR3 nucleotide sequence: TGTGCTAGCAGCTCCCAGGGGGCTACCTACAATGAGCAGTTCTTC. Amino acid sequence: CASSSQGATYNEQFF.

This clone has more than one count but fewer than ten. The V gene is TRBV2, the J gene TRBJ2-1; the D gene is possibly TRBD2 (7 bases). The V end was cut by 7 bases, the J end by 2 bases, with 12 bases between. Germline CDR1 is SNHLY and CDR2 is FYNNEI. This CDR3 contains 14 residues. This chain's CDR3 is CASTMGGPYNEQFF. CDR3 bases: TGTGCCAGCACAATGGGGGGGCCCTACAATGAGCAGTTCTTC. Full variable domain (outside the CDR3, taken from reference TRBV2 and TRBJ2-1): EPEVTQTPSHQVTQMGQEVILRCVPISNHLYFYWYRQILGQKVEFLVSFYNNEISEKSEIFDDQFSVERPDGSNFTLKIRSTKLEDSAMYFCASTMGGPYNEQFFGPGTRLTVL.

The V gene is TRBV2, the J gene TRBJ1-5; D unclear. V was shortened by 7 bases and J by 0 bases, with 7 bases between the two germline ends. Per the germline V gene, CDR1 is SNHLY and CDR2 is FYNNEI. The CDR3 contains 13 residues. The CDR3 sequence: CASNAYSNQPQHF. In nucleotides, the CDR3 is TGTGCCAGCAACGCTTATAGCAATCAGCCCCAGCATTTT. The full variable domain, completed using reference TRBV2 and TRBJ1-5, is EPEVTQTPSHQVTQMGQEVILRCVPISNHLYFYWYRQILGQKVEFLVSFYNNEISEKSEIFDDQFSVERPDGSNFTLKIRSTKLEDSAMYFCASNAYSNQPQHFGDGTRLSIL.

V and J are TRBV19 and TRBJ2-7; D is tentatively TRBD1 or TRBD2 (5 bases each). V shed 2 bases and J shed 0 bases, with 11 bases lying between them. The CDR3 consists of 15 residues. Germline loops: CDR1 LNHDA, CDR2 SQIVND (reference sequence). This CDR3 reads CASSILGASSYEQYF. The CDR3 DNA reads as TGTGCCAGTAGTATACTCGGGGCCAGCTCCTACGAGCAGTACTTC. Looking up the rest from reference TRBV19 and TRBJ2-7 gives the full variable domain: DGGITQSPKYLFRKEGQNVTLSCEQNLNHDAMYWYRQDPGQGLRLIYYSQIVNDFQKGDIAEGYSVSREKKESFPLTVTSAQKNPTAFYLCASSILGASSYEQYFGPGTRLTVT.

This clone was seen a single time. This chain links TRBV6-1 with TRBJ2-7, with TRBD1 identical over 10 bases. Germline-derived CDR1 and CDR2 are MNHNS and SASEGT. The trim removed 6 bases at V and 3 bases at J, leaving 5 bases unmatched. This CDR3 is 14 amino acids long. In DNA, the CDR3 is TGTGCCAGCAGCCGGACAGGGGGTGGCTACGAGCAGTACTTC. Its protein is CASSRTGGGYEQYF.

This chain connects TRBV2 to TRBJ2-3; possibly TRBD1 for D (6 bases). V gave up 0 bases and J gave up 0 bases, with 10 bases separating them. CDR3 size: 16 residues. The V gene's germline CDR1 is SNHLY and CDR2 FYNNEI. The DNA for the CDR3 is TGTGCCAGCAGTGAAGCGCTTGGGGGCAGCACAGATACGCAGTATTTT. Translation gives CASSEALGGSTDTQYF.

Details on this clone: Other DNA sequences of this sample code for an identical CDR3. The chain has TRBV7-2 and TRBJ1-5; maybe TRBD1 (5 bases). The ends were cut back, 2 bases at V and 2 bases at J, with 10 bases in the middle. The CDR3 is made up of 15 amino acids. Germline assignment: CDR1 SGHTA and CDR2 FQGNSA. CDR3 amino acids: CASSLRGTGNQPQHF. The CDR3 DNA is TGTGCCAGCAGCTTAAGAGGGACCGGCAATCAGCCCCAGCATTTT.

V and J are TRBV19 and TRBJ1-2, with D tentatively TRBD1 (5 bases). Deletions cut 6 bases from V and 4 bases from J, with 15 bases between. The CDR3 runs 14 residues. CDR1 is LNHDA and CDR2 is SQIVND in the germline V gene (reference sequence). CDR3 sequence: CASSQGSSIYGYTF. The CDR3 DNA reads TGTGCCAGTAGCCAGGGATCATCTATCTATGGCTACACCTTC.

V is TRBV19 and J is TRBJ2-3; a possible D gene is TRBD1 (6 bases). V lost 2 bases to trimming and J lost 5 bases, with 11 bases between them. The CDR3 sequence is 14 residues long. Germline values: CDR1 LNHDA, CDR2 SQIVND (reference sequence). CDR3 nucleotide sequence: TGTGCCAGTAGTATATTAGGGGACATAGATACGCAGTATTTT. Its translation is CASSILGDIDTQYF.

The chain combines TRBV15 with TRBJ2-3, with 8 bases matching TRBD1. The CDR3 length is 15 residues. The ends lost 8 bases at V and 1 base at J; junction bases unmatched: 8. Germline-derived CDR1 and CDR2 are LNHNV and YYDKDF (reference sequence). The CDR3: CATRAGTGGTDTQYF. Written as DNA, the CDR3 is TGTGCCACCCGCGCAGGGACAGGAGGCACAGATACGCAGTATTTT.

The table lists this clone with a few counts. The chain uses TRBV5-1 and TRBJ2-5, with 8 bases fitting TRBD2. From germline, CDR1 is SGHRS and CDR2 YFSETQ. Germline trimming cut 4 bases from V and 5 bases from J; bases unmatched to any gene: 7. The CDR3 contains 14 residues. DNA for the CDR3: TGCGCCAGCAGCCGGGAGGGGTTGTGGGAGACCCAGTACTTC. Its translation: CASSREGLWETQYF.

This chain connects TRBV5-1 to TRBJ2-7; D might be TRBD2 (6 bases). V shed 0 bases and J shed 3 bases, with 7 bases lying between them. The CDR3 length is 13 residues. CDR1 SGHRS and CDR2 YFSETQ come from the germline V gene. The CDR3 is CASSLGGDYEQYF. The CDR3 DNA reads TGCGCCAGCAGCTTGGGCGGGGACTACGAGCAGTACTTC.

As to this clone: Other DNA sequences in the sample encode the same CDR3. The chain couples TRBV11-1 to TRBJ1-1, with D unresolved. CDR1 and CDR2 from the germline V gene are SGHAT and FQDESV (reference sequence). V dropped 3 bases and J dropped 1 base, with 6 bases sitting between them. This CDR3 comprises 13 residues. CDR3 in DNA: TGTGCCAGCAGCTTCCAAACGAACACTGAAGCTTTCTTT. Translation: CASSFQTNTEAFF.

The chain combines TRBV28 with TRBJ1-2, with D possibly being TRBD1 (6 bases). The CDR3 has 16 amino acids. V lost 6 bases and J 4 bases, leaving 21 bases between the germline ends. Per the germline V gene, CDR1 is MDHEN and CDR2 is SYDVKM. CDR3 DNA sequence: TGTGCCAGCAGCCCCGAGGGGGACTCGGAGGGCTATGGCTACACCTTC. Translation gives CASSPEGDSEGYGYTF.

The J gene is TRBJ2-7, the V gene TRBV6-5; tentatively, D is TRBD1 or TRBD2 (5 bases each). V lost 3 bases and J 3 bases, leaving 18 bases between the germline ends. The CDR3 loop spans 16 amino acids. The V gene's germline CDR1 is MNHEY and CDR2 SVGAGI. Here the CDR3 DNA reads TGTGCCAGCAGTTATGGGGACGGGGCTATTTTCTACGAGCAGTACTTC. Translating gives CASSYGDGAIFYEQYF.

V usage is TRBV19 and J usage is TRBJ2-5; 10 bases match TRBD1. The CDR3 sequence is 16 residues long. CDR1 is LNHDA, CDR2 SQIVND, per germline (reference sequence). The junction had 12 bases not matched to a gene; V was cut back by 6 bases and J by 5 bases. CDR3 DNA: TGTGCCAGTAGCGAAATCTCCGGGACAGGGGTGGAGACCCAGTACTTC. Amino acids: CASSEISGTGVETQYF.

The chain recombines TRBV6-6 with TRBJ1-1; D call uncertain. The CDR3 sequence is 13 residues long. Germline-derived CDR1 and CDR2 are MNHNY and SVGAGI (reference sequence). Trimming shortened V by 7 bases and J by 2 bases, and 11 bases separated the two germline ends. CDR3 sequence: CASMRVYNTEAFF. As DNA, the CDR3 is TGTGCCAGCATGAGGGTCTATAACACTGAAGCTTTCTTT.

As to this clone: This likely reflects a read error, since a far larger clone is one base away. Other DNA sequences in the same sample also yield this CDR3. V gene TRBV11-3 combines with J gene TRBJ2-7; 8 bases align to TRBD2. Germline CDR1 SGHNT, CDR2 YENEEA. There are 17 residues in the CDR3. V shed 0 bases and J 4 bases; nucleotides not matched to a gene: 11. The CDR3 region has the DNA TGTGCCAGCAGCTTAGATATGTCGGGAGGGCCAAGATACGAGCAGTACTTC. Protein product: CASSLDMSGGPRYEQYF. The full variable domain, with the rest looked up from reference TRBV11-3 and TRBJ2-7, is EAGVVQSPRYKIIEKKQPVAFWCNPISGHNTLYWYLQNLGQGPELLIRYENEEAVDDSQLPKDRFSAERLKGVDSTLKIQPAELGDSAVYLCASSLDMSGGPRYEQYFGPGTRLTVT.